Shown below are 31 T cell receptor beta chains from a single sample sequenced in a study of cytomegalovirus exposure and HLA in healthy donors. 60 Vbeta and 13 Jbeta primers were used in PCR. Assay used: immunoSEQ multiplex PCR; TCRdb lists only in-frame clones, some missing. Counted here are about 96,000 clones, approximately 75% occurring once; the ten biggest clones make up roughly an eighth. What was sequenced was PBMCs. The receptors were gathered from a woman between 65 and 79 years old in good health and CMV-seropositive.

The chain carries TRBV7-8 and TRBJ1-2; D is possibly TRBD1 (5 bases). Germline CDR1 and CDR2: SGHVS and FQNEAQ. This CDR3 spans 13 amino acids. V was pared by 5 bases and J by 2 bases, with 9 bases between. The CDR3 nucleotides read TGTGCCAGCAGCGGTAGGGGAAACTATGGCTACACCTTC. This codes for CASSGRGNYGYTF.

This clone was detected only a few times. CDR3: CASSLVDGRNEKLFF. The DNA of the CDR3 is TGTGCCAGCAGCTTGGTAGACGGGAGGAATGAAAAACTGTTTTTT. The V gene is TRBV5-6, the J gene TRBJ1-4; unclear D gene. The CDR3 totals 15 residues. Germline assignment: CDR1 SGHDT and CDR2 YYEEEE. V gave up 0 bases and J gave up 5 bases, with 11 bases separating them.

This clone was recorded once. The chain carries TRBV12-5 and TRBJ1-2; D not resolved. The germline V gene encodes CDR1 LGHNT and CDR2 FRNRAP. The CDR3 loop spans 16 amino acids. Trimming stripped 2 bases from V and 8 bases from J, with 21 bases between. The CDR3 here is CASGLSLDFRREGYTF. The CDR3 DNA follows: TGTGCTAGTGGTTTGAGCCTCGATTTTAGGCGGGAGGGCTACACCTTC.

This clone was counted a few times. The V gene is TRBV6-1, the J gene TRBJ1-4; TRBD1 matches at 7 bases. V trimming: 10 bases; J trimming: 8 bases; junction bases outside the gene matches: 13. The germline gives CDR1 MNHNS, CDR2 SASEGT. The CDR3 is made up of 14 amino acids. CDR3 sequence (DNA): TGTGCCATCTCGCCCGGGACAGTCTTCGAAAAACTGTTTTTT. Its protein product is CAISPGTVFEKLFF.

In DNA, the CDR3 is TGTGCCAGCAGCTCGGGACAGAAAGAAAAACTGTTTTTT. Its protein is CASSSGQKEKLFF. This chain connects TRBV2 to TRBJ1-4; 7 bases fit TRBD1. Germline lookup yields CDR1 SNHLY and CDR2 FYNNEI. The V segment lost 6 bases and the J segment 8 bases; nucleotides outside the gene matches: 6. The CDR3 loop spans 13 amino acids.

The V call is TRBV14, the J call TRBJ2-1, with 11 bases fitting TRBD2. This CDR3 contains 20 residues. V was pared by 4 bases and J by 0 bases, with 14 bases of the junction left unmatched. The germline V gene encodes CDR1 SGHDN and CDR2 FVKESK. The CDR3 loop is CASSRTRASGGQSSYNEQFF. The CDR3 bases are TGTGCCAGCAGCCGCACCCGGGCTAGCGGGGGGCAGAGCTCCTACAATGAGCAGTTCTTC.

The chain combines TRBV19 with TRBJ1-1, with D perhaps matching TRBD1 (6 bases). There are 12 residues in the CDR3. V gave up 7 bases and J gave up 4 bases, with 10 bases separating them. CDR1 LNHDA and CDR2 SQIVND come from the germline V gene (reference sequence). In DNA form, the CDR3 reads TGTGCCAGTATCAAAGGGGGCACTGAAGCTTTCTTT. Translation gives CASIKGGTEAFF.

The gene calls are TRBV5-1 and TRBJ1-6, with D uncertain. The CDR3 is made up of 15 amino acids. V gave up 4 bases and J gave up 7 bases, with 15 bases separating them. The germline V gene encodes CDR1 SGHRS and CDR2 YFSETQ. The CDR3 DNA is TGCGCCAGCAGCCTGTCGGGTGGTAGGAATTCACCCCTCCACTTT. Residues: CASSLSGGRNSPLHF.

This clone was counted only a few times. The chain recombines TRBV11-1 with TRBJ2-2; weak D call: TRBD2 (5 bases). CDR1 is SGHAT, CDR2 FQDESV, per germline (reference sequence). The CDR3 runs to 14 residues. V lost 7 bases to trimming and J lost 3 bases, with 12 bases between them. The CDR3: CASTPGGYTGELFF. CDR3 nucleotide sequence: TGTGCCAGCACCCCCGGAGGATACACCGGGGAGCTGTTTTTT.

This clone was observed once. DNA for the CDR3: TGTGCTAGTGGTTTGGTATGGGGACAGGCTAACTCCTACGAGCAGTACTTC. It specifies CASGLVWGQANSYEQYF. The chain combines TRBV12-5 with TRBJ2-7; TRBD1 matches 8 bases. Trimming removed 0 bases from V and 0 bases from J; junction bases left unmatched: 7. This CDR3 comprises 17 residues. Germline values: CDR1 LGHNT, CDR2 FRNRAP.

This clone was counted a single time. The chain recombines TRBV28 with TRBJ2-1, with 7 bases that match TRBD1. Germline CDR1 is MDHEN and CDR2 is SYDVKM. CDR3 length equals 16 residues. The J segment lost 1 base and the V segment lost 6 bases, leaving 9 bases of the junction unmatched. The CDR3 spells CASSLQGKGSYNEQFF. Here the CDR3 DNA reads TGTGCCAGCAGCTTACAGGGGAAGGGGTCCTACAATGAGCAGTTCTTC.

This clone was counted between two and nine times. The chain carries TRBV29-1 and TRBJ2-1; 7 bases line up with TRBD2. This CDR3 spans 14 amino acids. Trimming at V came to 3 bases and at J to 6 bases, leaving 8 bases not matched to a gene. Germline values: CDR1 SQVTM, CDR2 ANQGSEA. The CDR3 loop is CSVDGRERGNEQFF. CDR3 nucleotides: TGCAGCGTTGATGGGCGGGAGAGGGGCAATGAGCAGTTCTTC.

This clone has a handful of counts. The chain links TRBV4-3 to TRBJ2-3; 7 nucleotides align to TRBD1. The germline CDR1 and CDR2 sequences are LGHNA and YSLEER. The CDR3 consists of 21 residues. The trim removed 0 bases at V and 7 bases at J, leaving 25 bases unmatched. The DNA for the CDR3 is TGCGCCAGCAGCCAAGATCTTGGGAACAGGGGCTCCTCCGTGGGTACTTATACGCAGTATTTT. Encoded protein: CASSQDLGNRGSSVGTYTQYF.

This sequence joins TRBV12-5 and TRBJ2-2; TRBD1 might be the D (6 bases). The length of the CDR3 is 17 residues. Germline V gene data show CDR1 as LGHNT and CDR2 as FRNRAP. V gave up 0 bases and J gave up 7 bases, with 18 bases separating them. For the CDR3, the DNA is TGTGCTAGTGGTTTGGTACACGGCAGGGGATTCGGCGGGGAGCTGTTTTTT. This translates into CASGLVHGRGFGGELFF.

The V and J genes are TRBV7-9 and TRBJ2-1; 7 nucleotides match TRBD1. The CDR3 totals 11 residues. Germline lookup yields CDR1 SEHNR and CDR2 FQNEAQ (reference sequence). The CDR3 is CSNSPGGAPFF. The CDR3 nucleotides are TGTTCCAACAGCCCAGGGGGAGCCCCTTTCTTC.

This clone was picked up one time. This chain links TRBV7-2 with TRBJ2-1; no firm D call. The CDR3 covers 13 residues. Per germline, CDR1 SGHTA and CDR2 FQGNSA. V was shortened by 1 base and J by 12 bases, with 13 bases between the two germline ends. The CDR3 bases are TGTGCCAGCAGCTTAGGTCCGCAGGCCCCGCAGTTCTTC. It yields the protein CASSLGPQAPQFF.

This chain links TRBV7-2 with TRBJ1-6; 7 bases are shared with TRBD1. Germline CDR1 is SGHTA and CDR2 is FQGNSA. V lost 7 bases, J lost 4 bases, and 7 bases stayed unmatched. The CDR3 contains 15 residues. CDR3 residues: CASTHGTVYNSPLHF. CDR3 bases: TGTGCCAGCACCCACGGGACAGTTTATAATTCACCCCTCCACTTT.

This CDR3 reads CASSFSGTELNQPQHF. The CDR3 nucleotides read TGTGCCAGCAGCTTTAGTGGGACAGAGCTCAATCAGCCCCAGCATTTT. This rearrangement joins TRBV7-9 to TRBJ1-5, with 7 nucleotides matching TRBD1. Germline V gene sequence: CDR1 SEHNR, CDR2 FQNEAQ (reference sequence). The CDR3 is 16 residues long. With V trimmed by 3 bases and J by 3 bases, 8 bases remained unmatched.

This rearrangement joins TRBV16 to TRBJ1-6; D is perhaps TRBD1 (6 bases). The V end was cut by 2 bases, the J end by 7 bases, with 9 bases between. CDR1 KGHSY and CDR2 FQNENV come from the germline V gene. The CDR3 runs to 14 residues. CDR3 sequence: CASSQTRGNSPLHF. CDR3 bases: TGTGCCAGCAGCCAAACCAGGGGAAATTCACCCCTCCACTTT. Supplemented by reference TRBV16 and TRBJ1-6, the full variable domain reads GEEVAQTPKHLVRGEGQKAKLYCAPIKGHSYVFWYQQVLKNEFKFLISFQNENVFDETGMPKERFSAKCLPNSPCSLEIQATKLEDSAVYFCASSQTRGNSPLHFGNGTRLTVT.

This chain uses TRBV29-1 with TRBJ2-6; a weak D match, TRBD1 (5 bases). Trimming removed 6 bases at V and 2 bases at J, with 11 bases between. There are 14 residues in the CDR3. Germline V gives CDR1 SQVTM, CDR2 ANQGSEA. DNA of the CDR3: TGCAGCGTAGGCGCAGGGACTGGGGCCAACGTCCTGACTTTC. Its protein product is CSVGAGTGANVLTF.

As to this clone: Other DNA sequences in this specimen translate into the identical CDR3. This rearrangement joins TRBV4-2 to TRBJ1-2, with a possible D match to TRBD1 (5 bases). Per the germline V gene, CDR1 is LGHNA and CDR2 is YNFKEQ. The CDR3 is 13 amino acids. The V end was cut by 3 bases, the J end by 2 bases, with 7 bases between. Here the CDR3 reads CASSQPGNYGYTF. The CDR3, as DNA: TGTGCCAGCAGCCAGCCAGGGAACTATGGCTACACCTTC.

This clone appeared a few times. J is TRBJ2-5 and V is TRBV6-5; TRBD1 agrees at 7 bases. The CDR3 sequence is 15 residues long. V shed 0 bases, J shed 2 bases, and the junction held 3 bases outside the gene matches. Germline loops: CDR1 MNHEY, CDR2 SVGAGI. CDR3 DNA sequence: TGTGCCAGCAGTTACTCGGGACAGTCACAAGAGACCCAGTACTTC. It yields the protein CASSYSGQSQETQYF.

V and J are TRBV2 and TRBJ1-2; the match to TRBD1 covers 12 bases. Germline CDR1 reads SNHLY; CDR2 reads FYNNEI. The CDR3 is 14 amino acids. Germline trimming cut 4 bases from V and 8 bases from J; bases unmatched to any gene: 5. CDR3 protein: CASSVGQGALGYTF. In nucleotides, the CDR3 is TGTGCCAGCAGTGTGGGACAGGGGGCGCTGGGCTACACCTTC.

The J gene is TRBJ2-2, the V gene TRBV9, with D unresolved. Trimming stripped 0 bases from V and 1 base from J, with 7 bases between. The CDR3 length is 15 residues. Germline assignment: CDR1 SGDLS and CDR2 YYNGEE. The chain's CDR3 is CASSVAPLNTGELFF. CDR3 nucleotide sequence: TGTGCCAGCAGCGTAGCCCCCCTGAACACCGGGGAGCTGTTTTTT.

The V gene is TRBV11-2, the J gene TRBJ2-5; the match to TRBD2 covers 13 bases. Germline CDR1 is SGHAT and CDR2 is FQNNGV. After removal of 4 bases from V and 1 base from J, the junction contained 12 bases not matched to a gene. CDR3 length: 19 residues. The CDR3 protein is CASSSGTSGIPYPQETQYF. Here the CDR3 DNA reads TGTGCCAGCAGCTCGGGGACTAGCGGGATCCCCTACCCCCAAGAGACCCAGTACTTC.

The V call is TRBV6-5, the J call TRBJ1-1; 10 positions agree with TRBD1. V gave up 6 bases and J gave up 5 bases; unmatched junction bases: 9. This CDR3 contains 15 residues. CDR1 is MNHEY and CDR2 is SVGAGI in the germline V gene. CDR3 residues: CASRPGQGSWTEAFF. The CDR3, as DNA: TGTGCCAGCAGGCCGGGACAGGGGAGTTGGACTGAAGCTTTCTTT.

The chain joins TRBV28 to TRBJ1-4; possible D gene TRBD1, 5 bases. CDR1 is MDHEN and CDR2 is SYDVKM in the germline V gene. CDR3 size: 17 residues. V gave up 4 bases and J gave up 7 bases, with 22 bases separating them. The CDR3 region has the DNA TGTGCCAGCAGTTCAAACCTCATAGGACACTTGGGTGAAAAACTGTTTTTT. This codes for CASSSNLIGHLGEKLFF.

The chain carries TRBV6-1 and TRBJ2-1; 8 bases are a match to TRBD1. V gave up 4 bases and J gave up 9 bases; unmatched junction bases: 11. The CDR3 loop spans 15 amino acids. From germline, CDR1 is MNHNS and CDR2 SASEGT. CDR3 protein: CASSAGQGRDFEQFF. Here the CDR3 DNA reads TGTGCCAGCAGTGCCGGACAGGGCCGGGATTTTGAGCAGTTCTTC.

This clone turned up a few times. CDR3 protein: CASSARLAGGRVAKNIQYF. CDR3 nucleotides: TGTGCCAGTAGCGCGAGACTAGCGGGAGGGAGAGTGGCCAAAAACATTCAGTACTTC. The chain employs TRBV19 and TRBJ2-4; 14 bases agree with TRBD2. Germline loops: CDR1 LNHDA, CDR2 SQIVND (reference sequence). The length of the CDR3 is 19 residues. V trimming: 6 bases; J trimming: 1 base; junction bases outside the gene matches: 11.

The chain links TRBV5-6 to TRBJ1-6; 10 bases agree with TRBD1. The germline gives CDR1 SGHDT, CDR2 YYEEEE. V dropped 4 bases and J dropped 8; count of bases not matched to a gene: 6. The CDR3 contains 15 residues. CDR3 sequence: CASSVGTGADSPLHF. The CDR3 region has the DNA TGTGCCAGCAGCGTGGGGACAGGGGCAGATTCACCCCTCCACTTT.

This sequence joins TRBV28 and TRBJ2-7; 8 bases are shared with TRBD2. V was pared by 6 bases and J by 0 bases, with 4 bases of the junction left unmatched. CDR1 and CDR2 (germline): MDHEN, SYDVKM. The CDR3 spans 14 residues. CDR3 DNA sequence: TGTGCCAGCAGACGGGGGGGCAGCTCCTACGAGCAGTACTTC. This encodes CASRRGGSSYEQYF.